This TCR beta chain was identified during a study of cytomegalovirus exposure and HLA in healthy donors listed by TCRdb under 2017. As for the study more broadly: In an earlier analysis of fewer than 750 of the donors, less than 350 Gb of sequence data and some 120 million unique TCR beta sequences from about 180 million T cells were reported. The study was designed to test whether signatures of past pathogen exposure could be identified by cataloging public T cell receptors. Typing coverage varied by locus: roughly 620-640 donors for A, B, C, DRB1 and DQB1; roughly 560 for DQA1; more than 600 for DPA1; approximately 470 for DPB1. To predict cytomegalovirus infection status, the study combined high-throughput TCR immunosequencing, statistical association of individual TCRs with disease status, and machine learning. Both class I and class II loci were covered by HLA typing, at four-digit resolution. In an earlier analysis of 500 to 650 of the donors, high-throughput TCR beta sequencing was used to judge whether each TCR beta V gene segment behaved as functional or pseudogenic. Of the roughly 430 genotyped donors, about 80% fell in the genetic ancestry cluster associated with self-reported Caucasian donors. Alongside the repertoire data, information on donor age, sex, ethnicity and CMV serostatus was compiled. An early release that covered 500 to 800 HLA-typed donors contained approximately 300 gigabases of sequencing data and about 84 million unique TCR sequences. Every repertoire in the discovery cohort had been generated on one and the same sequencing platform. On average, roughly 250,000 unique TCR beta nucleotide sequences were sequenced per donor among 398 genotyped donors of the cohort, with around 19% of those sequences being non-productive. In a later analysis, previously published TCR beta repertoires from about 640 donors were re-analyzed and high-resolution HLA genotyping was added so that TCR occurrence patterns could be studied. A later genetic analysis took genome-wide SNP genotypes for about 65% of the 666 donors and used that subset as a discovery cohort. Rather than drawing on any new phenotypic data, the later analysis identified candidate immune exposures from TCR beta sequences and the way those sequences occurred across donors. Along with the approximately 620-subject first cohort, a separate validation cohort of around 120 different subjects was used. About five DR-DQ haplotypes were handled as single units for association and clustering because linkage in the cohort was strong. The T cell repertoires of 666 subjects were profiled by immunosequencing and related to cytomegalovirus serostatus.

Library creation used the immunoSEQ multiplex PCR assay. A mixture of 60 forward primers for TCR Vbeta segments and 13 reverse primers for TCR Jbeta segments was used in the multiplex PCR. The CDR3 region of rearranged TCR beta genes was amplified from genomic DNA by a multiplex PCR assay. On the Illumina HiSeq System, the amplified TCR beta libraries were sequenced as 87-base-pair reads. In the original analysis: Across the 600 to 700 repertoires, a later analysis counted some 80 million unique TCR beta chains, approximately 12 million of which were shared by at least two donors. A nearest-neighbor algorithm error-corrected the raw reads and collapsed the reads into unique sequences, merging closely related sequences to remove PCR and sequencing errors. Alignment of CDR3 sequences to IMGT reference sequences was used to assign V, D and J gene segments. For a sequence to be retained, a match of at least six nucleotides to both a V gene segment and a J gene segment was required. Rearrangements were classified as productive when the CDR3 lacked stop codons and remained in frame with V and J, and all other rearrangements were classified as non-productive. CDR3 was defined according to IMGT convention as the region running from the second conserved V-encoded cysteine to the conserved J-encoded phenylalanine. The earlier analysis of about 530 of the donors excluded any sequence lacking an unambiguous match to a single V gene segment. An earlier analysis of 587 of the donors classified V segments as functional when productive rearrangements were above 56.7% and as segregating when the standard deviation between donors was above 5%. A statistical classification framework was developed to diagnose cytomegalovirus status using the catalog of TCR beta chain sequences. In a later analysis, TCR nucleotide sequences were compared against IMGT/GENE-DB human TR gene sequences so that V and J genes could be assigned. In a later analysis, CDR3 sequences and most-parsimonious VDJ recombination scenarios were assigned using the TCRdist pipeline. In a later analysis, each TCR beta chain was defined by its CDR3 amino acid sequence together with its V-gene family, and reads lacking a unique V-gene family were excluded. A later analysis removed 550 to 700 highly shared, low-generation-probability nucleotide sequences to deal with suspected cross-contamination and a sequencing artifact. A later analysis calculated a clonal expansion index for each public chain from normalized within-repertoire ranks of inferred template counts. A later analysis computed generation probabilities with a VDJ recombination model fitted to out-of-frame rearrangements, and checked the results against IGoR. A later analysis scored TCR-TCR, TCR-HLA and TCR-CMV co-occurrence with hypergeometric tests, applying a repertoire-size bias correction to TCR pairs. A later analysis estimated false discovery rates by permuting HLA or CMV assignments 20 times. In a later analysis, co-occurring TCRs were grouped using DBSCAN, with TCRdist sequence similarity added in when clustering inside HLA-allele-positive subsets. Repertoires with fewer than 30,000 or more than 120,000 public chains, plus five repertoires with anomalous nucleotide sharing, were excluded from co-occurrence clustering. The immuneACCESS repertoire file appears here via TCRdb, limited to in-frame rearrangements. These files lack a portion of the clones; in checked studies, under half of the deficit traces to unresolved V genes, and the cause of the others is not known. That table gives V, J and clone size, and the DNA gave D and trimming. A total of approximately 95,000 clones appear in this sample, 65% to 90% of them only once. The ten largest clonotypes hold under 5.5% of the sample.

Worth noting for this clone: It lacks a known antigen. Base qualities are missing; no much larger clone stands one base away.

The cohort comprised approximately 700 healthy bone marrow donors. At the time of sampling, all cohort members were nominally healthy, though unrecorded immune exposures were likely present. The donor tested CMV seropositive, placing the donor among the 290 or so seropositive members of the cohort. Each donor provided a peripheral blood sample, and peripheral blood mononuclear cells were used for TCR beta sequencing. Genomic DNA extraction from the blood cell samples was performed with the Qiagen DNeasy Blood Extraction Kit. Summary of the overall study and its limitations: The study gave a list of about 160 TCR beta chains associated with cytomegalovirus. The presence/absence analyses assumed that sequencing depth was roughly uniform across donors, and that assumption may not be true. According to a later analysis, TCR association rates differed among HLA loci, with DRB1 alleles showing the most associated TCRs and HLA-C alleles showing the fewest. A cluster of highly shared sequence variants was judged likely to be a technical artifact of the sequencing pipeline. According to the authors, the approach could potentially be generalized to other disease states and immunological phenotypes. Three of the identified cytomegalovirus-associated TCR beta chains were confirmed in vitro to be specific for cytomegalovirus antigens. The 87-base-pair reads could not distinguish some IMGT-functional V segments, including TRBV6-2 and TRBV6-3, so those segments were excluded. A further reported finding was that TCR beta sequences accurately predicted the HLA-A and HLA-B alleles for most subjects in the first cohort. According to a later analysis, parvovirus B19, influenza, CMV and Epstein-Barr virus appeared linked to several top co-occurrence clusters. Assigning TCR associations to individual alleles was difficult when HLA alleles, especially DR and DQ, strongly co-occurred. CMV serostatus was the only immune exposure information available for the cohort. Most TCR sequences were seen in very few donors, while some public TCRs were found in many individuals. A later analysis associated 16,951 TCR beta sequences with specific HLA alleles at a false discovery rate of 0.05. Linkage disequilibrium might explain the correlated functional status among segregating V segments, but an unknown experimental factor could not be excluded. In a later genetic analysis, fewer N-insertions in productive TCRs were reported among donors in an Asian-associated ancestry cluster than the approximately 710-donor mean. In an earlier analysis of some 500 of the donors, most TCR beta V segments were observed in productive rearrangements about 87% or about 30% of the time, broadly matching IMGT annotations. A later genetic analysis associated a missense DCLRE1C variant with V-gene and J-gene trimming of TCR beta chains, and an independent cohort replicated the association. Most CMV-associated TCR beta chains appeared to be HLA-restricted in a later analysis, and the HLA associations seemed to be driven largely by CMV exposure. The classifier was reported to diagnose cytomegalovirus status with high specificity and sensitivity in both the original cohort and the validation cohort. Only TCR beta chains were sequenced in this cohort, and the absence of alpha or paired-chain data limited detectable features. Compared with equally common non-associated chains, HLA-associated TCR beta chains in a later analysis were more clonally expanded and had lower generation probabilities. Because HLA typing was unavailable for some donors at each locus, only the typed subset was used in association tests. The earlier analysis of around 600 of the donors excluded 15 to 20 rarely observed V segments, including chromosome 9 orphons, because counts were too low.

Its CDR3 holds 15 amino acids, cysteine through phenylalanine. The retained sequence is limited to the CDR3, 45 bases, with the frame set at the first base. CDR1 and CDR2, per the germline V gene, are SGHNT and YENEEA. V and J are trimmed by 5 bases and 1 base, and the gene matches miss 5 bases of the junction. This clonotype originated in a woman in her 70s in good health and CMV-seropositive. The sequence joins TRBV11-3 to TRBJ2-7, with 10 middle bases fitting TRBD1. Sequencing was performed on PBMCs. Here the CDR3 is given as CASSPGQGFSYEQYF. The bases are TGTGCCAGCAGCCCGGGACAGGGGTTTTCCTACGAGCAGTACTTC.